This T cell receptor beta chain was identified in a study of naive and memory T cell subsets. Four PCR rounds used nested alpha and beta constant region primers plus the SP2 primer. TCRdb used MiXCR to reprocess the UMI-ligation and nested PCR reads, holding one entry per CDR3 protein. The data show fewer than 35,000 distinct CDR3 sequences, approximately 7.1% seen once. In this sample, this clonotype is medium-sized. Sample treatment: skin biopsy from PPD injection site in Mantoux-positive individual. TCR cDNA received a 3' ligated oligonucleotide that carried a UMI. The origin of this receptor is an adult in good health. The sample in question was skin, obtained from a tuberculin skin test site.

The CDR3 coding sequence is TGTGCCAGCAGCTTAGACCCAGCGGGATTAGATACGCAGTATTTT. Its translation: CASSLDPAGLDTQYF. The chain has TRBV11-3 and TRBJ2-3; TRBD2 matches at 7 bases. The V gene's germline CDR1 is SGHNT and CDR2 YENEEA. CDR3 size: 15 residues. With V trimmed by 0 bases and J by 5 bases, 5 bases remained unmatched.